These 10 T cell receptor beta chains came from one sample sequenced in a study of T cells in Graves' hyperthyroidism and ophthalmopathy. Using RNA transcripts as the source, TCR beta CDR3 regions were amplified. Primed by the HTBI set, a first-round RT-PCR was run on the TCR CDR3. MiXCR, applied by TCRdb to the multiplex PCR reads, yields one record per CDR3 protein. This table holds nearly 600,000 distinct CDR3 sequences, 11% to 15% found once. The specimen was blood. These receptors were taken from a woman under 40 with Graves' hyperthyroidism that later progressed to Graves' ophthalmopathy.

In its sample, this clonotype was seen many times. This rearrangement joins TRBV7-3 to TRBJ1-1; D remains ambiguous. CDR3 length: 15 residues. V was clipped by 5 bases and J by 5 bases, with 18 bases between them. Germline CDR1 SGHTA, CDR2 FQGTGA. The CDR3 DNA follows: TGTGCCAGCAGCACCCCATACCCGGGAGGGACTGAAGCTTTCTTT. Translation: CASSTPYPGGTEAFF.

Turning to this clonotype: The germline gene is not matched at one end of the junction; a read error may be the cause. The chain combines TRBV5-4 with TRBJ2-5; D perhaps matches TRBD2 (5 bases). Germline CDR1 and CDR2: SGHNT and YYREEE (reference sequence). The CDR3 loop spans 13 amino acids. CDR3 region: CASSQVGRETQHF. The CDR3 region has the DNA TGTGCCAGCAGCCAGGTCGGAAGGGAGACCCAGCACTTC.

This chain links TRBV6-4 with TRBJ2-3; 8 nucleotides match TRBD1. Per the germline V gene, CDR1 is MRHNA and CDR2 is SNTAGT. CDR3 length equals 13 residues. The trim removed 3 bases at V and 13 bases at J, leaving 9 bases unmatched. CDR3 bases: TGTGCCAGCAGTGAGCAGTGGGACAGGCCGGAGTATTTT. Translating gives CASSEQWDRPEYF.

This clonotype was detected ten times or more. CDR3 amino acids: CATSRDRGGTDTQYF. CDR3 nucleotides: TGTGCCACCAGCAGAGATCGCGGGGGCACAGATACGCAGTATTTT. The genes are TRBV15 and TRBJ2-3, with D maybe TRBD2 (6 bases). Germline CDR1 and CDR2: LNHNV and YYDKDF (reference sequence). This CDR3 has 15 amino acids. The ends were cut back, 0 bases at V and 1 base at J, with 8 bases in the middle.

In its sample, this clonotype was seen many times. CDR3 amino acids: CASSFGLASTYEQYF. CDR3 coding DNA: TGTGCCAGCAGTTTTGGACTAGCGAGCACCTACGAGCAGTACTTC. The chain recombines TRBV28 with TRBJ2-7, with 9 bases identical to TRBD2. The CDR3 sequence is 15 residues long. The V gene end was trimmed by 3 bases and the J gene end by 2 bases; junction bases not matched to a gene: 5. The germline V gene has CDR1 MDHEN and CDR2 SYDVKM.

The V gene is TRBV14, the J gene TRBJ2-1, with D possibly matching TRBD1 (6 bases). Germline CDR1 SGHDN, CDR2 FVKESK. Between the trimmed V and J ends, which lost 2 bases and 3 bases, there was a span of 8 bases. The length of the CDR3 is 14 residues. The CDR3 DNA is TGTGCCAGCAGCCAAAGGGGGTTCTACAATGAGCAGTTCTTC. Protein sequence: CASSQRGFYNEQFF.

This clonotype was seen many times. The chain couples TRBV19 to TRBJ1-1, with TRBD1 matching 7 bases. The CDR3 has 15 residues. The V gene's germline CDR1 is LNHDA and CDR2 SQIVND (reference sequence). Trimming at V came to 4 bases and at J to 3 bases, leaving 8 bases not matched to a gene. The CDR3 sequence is CASSTNYRGDTEAFF. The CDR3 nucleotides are TGTGCCAGTAGTACCAACTACAGGGGCGACACTGAAGCTTTCTTT.

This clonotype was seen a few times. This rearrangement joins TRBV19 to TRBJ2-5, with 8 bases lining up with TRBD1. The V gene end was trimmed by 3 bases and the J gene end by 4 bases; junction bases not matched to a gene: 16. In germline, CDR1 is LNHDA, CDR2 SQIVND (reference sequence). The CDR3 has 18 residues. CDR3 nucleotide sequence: TGTGCCAGTAGTATTTTTTCTTTAACAGGGGGTGGAAGAGAGACCCAGTACTTC. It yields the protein CASSIFSLTGGGRETQYF.

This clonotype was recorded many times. CDR3: CASSDDPRDRTYEQYF. CDR3 nucleotide sequence: TGTGCCAGCAGTGATGATCCCCGGGACAGGACCTACGAGCAGTACTTC. This chain joins TRBV2 and TRBJ2-7, with 8 bases fitting TRBD1. The CDR3 runs to 16 residues. Losses at the gene ends were 3 bases for V and 2 bases for J; bases not matched to a gene: 9. CDR1 and CDR2 from the germline V gene are SNHLY and FYNNEI.

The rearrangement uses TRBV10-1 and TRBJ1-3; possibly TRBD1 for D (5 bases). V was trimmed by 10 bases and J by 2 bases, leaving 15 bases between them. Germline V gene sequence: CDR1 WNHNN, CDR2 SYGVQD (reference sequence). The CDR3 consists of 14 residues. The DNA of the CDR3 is TGCGCCACTGCCCCAGGGTACGCTGGAAACACCATATATTTT. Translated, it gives CATAPGYAGNTIYF.